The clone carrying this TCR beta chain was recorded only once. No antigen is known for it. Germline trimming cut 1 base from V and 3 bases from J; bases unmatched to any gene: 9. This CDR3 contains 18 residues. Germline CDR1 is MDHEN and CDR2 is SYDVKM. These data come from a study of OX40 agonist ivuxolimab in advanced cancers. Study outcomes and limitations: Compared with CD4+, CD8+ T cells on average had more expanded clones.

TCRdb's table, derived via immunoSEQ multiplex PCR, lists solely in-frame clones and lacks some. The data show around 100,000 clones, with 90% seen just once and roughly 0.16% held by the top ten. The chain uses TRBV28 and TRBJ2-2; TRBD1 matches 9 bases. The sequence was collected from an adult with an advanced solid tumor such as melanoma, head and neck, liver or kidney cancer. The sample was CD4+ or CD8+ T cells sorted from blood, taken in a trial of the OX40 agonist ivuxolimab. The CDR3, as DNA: TGTGCCAGCAGTTTATTAGGTACTCGGGACAGGGACACCGGGGAGCTGTTTTTT. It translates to CASSLLGTRDRDTGELFF. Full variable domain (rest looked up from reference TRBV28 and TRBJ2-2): DVKVTQSSRYLVKRTGEKVFLECVQDMDHENMFWYRQDPGLGLRLIYFSYDVKMKEKGDIPEGYSVSREKKERFSLILESASTNQTSMYLCASSLLGTRDRDTGELFFGEGSRLTVL.